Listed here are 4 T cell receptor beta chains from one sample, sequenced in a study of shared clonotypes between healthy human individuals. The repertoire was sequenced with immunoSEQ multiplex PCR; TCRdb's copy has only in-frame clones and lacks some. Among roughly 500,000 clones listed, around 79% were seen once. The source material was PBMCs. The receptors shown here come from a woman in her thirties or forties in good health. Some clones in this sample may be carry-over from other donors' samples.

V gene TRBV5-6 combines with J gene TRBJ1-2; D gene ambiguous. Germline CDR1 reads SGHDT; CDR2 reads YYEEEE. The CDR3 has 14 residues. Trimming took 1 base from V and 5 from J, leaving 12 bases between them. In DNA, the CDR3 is TGTGCCAGCAGCTTGCTAGAATTAGGGTATGGCTACACCTTC. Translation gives CASSLLELGYGYTF.

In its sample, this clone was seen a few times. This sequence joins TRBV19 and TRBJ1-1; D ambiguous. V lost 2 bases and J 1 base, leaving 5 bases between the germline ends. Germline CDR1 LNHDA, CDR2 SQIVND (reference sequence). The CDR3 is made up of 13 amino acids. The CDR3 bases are TGTGCCAGTAGTATAAGCCAGAACACTGAAGCTTTCTTT. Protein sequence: CASSISQNTEAFF.

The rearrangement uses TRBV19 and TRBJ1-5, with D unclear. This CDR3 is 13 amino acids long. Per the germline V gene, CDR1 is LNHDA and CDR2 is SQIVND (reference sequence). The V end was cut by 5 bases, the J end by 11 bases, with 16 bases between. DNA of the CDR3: TGTGCCAGTAGTCTTGGTTCACAATCAGCCCAGCATTTT. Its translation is CASSLGSQSAQHF.

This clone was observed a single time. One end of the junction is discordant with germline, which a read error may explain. The CDR3 bases are TGCGCCAGCACCTTGGGAGGGACAGCTCTCACAGATACGCAGTATTTT. The encoded protein is CASTLGGTALTDTQYF. The rearrangement uses TRBV5-1 and TRBJ2-3; perhaps D is TRBD1 or TRBD2 (7 bases each). The CDR3 spans 16 residues. The germline V gene has CDR1 SGHRS and CDR2 YFSETQ.